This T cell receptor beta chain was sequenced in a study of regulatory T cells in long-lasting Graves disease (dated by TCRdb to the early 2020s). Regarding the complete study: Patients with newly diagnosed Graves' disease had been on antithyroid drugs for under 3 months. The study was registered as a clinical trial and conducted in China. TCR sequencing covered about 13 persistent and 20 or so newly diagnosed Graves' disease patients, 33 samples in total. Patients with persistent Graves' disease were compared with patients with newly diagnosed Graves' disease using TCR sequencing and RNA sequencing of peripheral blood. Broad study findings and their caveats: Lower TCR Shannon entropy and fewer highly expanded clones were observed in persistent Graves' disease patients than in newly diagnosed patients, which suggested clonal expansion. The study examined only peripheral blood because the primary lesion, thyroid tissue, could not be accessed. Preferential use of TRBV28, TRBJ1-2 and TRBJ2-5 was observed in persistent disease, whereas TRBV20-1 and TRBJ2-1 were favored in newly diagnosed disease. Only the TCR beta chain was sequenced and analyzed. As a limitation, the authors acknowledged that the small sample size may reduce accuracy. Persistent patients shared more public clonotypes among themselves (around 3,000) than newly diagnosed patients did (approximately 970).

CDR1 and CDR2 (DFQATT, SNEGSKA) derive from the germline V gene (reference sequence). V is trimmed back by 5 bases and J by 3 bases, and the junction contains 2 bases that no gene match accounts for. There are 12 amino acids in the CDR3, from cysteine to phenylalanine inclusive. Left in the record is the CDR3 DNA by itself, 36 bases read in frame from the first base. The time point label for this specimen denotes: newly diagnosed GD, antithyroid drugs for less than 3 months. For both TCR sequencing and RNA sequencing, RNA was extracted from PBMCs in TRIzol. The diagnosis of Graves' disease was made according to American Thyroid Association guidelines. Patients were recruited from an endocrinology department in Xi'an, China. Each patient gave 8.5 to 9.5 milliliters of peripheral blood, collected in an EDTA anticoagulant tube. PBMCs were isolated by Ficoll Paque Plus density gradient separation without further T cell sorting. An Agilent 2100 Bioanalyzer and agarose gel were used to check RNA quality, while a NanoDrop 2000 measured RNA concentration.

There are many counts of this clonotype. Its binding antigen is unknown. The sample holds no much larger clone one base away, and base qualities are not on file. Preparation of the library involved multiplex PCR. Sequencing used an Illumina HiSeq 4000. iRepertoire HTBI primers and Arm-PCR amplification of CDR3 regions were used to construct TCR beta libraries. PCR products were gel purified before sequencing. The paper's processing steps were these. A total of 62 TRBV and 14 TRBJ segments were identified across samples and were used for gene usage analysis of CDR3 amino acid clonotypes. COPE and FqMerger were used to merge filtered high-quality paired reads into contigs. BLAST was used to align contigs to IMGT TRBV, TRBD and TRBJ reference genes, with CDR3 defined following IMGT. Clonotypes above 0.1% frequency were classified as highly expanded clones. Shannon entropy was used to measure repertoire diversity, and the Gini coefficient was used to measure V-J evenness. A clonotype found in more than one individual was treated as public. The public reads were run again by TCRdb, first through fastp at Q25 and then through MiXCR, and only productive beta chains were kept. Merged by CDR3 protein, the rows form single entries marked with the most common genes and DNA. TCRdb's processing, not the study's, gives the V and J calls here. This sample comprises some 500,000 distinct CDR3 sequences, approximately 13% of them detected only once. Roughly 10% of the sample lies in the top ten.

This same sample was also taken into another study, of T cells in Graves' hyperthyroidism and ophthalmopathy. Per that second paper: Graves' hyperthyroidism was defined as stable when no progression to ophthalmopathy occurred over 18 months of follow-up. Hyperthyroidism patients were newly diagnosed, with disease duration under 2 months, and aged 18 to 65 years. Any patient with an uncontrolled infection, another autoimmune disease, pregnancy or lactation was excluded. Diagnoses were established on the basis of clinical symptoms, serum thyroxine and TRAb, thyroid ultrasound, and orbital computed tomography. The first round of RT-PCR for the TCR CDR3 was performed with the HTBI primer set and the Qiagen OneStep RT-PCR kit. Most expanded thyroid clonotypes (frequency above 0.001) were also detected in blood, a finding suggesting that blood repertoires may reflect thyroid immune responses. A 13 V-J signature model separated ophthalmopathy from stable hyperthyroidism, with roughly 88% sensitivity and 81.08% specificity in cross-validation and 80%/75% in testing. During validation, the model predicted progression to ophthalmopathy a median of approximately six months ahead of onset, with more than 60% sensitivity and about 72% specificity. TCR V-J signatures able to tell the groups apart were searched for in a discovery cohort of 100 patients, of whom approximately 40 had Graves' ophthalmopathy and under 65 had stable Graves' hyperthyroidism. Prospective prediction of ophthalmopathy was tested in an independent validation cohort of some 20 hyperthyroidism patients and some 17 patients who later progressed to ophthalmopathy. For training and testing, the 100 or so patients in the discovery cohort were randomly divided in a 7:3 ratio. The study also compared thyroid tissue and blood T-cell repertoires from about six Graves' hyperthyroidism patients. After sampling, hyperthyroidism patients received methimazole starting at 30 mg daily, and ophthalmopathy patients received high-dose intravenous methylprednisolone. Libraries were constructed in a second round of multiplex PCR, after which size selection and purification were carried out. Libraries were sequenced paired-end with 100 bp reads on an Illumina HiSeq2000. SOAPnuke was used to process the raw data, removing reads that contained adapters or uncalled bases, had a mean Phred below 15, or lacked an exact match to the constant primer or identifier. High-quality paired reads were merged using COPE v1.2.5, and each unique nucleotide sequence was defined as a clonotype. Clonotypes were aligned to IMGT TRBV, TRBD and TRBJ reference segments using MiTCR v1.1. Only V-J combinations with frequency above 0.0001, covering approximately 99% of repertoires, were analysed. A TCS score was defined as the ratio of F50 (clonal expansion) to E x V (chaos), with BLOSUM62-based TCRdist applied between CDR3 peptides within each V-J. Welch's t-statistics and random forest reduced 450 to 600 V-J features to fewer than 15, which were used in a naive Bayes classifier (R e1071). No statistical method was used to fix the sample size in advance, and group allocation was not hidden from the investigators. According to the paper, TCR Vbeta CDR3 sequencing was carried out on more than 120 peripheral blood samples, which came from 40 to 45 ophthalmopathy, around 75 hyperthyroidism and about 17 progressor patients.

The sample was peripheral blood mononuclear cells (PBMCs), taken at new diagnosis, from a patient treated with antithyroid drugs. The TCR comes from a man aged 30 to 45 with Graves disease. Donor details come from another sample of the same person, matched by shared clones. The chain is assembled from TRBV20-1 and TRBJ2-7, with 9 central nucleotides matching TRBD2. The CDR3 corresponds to CSAPTSGYEQYF. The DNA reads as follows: TGCAGTGCTCCGACTAGCGGCTACGAGCAGTACTTC.